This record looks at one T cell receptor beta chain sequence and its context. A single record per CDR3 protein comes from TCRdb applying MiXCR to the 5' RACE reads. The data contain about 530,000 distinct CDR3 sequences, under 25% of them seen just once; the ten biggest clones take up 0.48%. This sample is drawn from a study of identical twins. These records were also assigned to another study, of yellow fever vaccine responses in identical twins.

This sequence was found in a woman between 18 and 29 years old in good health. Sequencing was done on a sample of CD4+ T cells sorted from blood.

Written as DNA, the CDR3 is TGTGCCACCAGTGCTCCGAGCGGGGCCGCCTACAATGAGCAGTTCTTC. This sequence encodes CATSAPSGAAYNEQFF. The gene calls are TRBV24-1 and TRBJ2-1; 7 nucleotides line up with TRBD2. Germline loops: CDR1 KGHDR, CDR2 SFDVKD. The CDR3 runs to 16 residues. V lost 5 bases, J lost 2 bases, and 8 bases stayed unmatched.